This TCR beta chain stems from a study of shared clonotypes between healthy human individuals. In the study overall: There were three CD4 naive, three CD4 memory, two CD8 naive and one CD8 memory plates per donor. Study-level points and caveats: Represented genetic and exposure-history diversity was restricted by having few donors. The authors sampled blood alone, and tissue repertoires likely differ.

A note on this clone: Its antigen is as yet unknown. Its ends do not fully match the called genes, so a read error is possible.

CD45RO-negative, CCR7-positively selected cells formed the naive CD8 fraction, excluding terminally differentiated effector memory CD45RA+ cells. Per the original methods: In the immunoSEQ data, sequences were junction-only and lacked quality scores, so filtering differed. Repertoires were generated with immunoSEQ multiplex PCR, while TCRdb's copy carries only in-frame clones and drops some. Clonal size and the V and J genes are those of that table, whereas D and trimming came from the DNA. The sample carries around 2.1 million clones, roughly 91% recorded once. The germline gives CDR1 MGHRA, CDR2 YSYEKL. This CDR3 is 18 amino acids long.

This sequence was found in a man younger than 30 in good health. Some clones in this sample may be carry-over from other donors' samples. The sequenced sample consisted of naive CD8+ T cells from PBMCs. The rearrangement joins TRBV4-1 to TRBJ2-5, with 9 bases identical to TRBD2. CDR3 sequence reads: CASSQEGLAIDEGETRYF. The CDR3 bases are TGCGCCAGCAGCCAAGAAGGACTAGCGATCGATGAGGGAGAGACCCGGTACTTC.